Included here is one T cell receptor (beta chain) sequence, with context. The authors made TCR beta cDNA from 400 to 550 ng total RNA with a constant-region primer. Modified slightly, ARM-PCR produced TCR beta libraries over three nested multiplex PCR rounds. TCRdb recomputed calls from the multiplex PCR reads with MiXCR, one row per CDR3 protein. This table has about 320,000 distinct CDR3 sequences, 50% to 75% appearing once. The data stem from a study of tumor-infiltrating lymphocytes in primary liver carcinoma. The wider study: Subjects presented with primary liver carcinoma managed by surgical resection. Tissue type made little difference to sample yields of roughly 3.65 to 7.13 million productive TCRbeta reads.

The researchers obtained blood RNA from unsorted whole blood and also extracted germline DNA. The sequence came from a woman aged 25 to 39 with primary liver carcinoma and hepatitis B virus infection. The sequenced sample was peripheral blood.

CDR3 loop: CASKTIRHEQFF. Written as DNA, the CDR3 is TGTGCCAGCAAGACTATCCGACATGAGCAGTTCTTC. V is TRBV12-3 or TRBV12-4 and J is TRBJ2-1; maybe TRBD2 (5 bases). With 7 bases removed from V and 8 bases from J, the gap between germline ends came to 12 bases. This CDR3 contains 12 residues.